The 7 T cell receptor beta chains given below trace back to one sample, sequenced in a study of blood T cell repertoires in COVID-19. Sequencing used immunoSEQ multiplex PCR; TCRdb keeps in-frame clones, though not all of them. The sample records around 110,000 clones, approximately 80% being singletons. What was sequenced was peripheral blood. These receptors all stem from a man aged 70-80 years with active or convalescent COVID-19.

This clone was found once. The CDR3 reads CASRGATNQPQHF. Here the CDR3 DNA reads TGTGCCAGCCGCGGGGCAACCAATCAGCCCCAGCATTTT. The V and J genes are TRBV6-5 and TRBJ1-5; D is possibly TRBD1 (5 bases). The germline V gene has CDR1 MNHEY and CDR2 SVGAGI. This CDR3 has 13 residues. Between the trimmed V and J ends, which lost 8 bases and 3 bases, there was a span of 11 bases.

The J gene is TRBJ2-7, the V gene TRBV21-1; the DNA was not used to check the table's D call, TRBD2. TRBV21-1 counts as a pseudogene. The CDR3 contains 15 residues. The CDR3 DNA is TGTGCCAACTGGGGACTAGCGGGAGGATCCTACGAGCAGTACTTC. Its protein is CANWGLAGGSYEQYF.

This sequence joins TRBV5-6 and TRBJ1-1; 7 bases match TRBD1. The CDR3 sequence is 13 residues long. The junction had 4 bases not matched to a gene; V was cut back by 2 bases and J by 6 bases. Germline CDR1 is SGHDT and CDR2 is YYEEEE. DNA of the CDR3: TGTGCCAGCAGCTTTGGAGGGGGCTCTGAAGCTTTCTTT. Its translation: CASSFGGGSEAFF. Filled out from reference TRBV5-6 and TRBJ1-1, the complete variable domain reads DAGVTQSPTHLIKTRGQQVTLRCSPKSGHDTVSWYQQALGQGPQFIFQYYEEEERQRGNFPDRFSGHQFPNYSSELNVNALLLGDSALYLCASSFGGGSEAFFGQGTRLTVV.

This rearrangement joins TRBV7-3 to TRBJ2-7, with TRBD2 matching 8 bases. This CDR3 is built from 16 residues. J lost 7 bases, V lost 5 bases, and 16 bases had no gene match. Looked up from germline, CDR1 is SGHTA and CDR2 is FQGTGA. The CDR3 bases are TGTGCCAGCAGCCGCGGGAGTACGGGGGGGCCGGAAGAGCAGTACTTC. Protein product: CASSRGSTGGPEEQYF. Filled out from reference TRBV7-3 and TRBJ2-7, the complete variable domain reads GAGVSQTPSNKVTEKGKYVELRCDPISGHTALYWYRQSLGQGPEFLIYFQGTGAADDSGLPNDRFFAVRPEGSVSTLKIQRTERGDSAVYLCASSRGSTGGPEEQYFGPGTRLTVT.

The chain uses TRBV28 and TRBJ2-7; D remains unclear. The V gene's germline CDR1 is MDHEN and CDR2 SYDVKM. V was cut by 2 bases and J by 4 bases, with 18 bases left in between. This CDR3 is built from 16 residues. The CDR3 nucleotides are TGTGCCAGCAGTTTAGCCCCGGCTAGTAGTAGATACGAGCAGTACTTC. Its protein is CASSLAPASSRYEQYF.

CDR3 sequence (DNA): TGTGCCAGCAGCCCCCTAGGGACTACGAACACCGGGGAGCTGTTTTTT. Encoded protein: CASSPLGTTNTGELFF. The chain recombines TRBV11-2 with TRBJ2-2; 7 nucleotides align to TRBD2. The CDR3 extends over 16 amino acids. The ends lost 5 bases at V and 0 bases at J; junction bases unmatched: 6. In germline, CDR1 is SGHAT, CDR2 FQNNGV.

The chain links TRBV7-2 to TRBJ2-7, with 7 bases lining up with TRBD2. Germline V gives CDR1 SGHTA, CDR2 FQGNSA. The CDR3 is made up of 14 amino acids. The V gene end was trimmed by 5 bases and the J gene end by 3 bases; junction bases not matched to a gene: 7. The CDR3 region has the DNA TGTGCCAGCAGCCAGTCAGGACTAGTCTACGAGCAGTACTTC. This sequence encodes CASSQSGLVYEQYF.